The 26 T cell receptor beta chains below were found in one sample sequenced in a study of blood T cell repertoires in COVID-19. Assay: immunoSEQ multiplex PCR; the TCRdb copy retains only in-frame clones and omits some. The repertoire holds about 200,000 clones, with approximately 90% as singletons. Sequenced input: peripheral blood. These receptors were collected from a man in his sixties with COVID-19, enrolled during active disease.

The chain couples TRBV18 to TRBJ2-2; 10 bases agree with TRBD2. Unmatched junction bases numbered 8, after V lost 0 bases and J lost 4 bases. The CDR3 extends over 18 amino acids. Germline V gene sequence: CDR1 KGHSH, CDR2 LQKENI. CDR3 nucleotide sequence: TGTGCCAGCTCACCACCGGGGCTAGCGGGAGTATCCACCGGGGAGCTGTTTTTT. As protein: CASSPPGLAGVSTGELFF.

This chain uses TRBV19 with TRBJ1-1; D is possibly TRBD1 (6 bases). The CDR3 consists of 14 residues. The V and J ends lost 3 bases and 5 bases respectively, with 13 bases between them. Germline V gene data show CDR1 as LNHDA and CDR2 as SQIVND (reference sequence). The CDR3 region has the DNA TGTGCCAGTAGTATGGGAACAGGGATGACTGAAGCTTTCTTT. It is translated as CASSMGTGMTEAFF. Variable domain in full (rest from reference TRBV19 and TRBJ1-1): DGGITQSPKYLFRKEGQNVTLSCEQNLNHDAMYWYRQDPGQGLRLIYYSQIVNDFQKGDIAEGYSVSREKKESFPLTVTSAQKNPTAFYLCASSMGTGMTEAFFGQGTRLTVV.

This clone appeared once. The rearrangement links TRBV24-1 to TRBJ2-5; a possible D gene is TRBD1 (6 bases). Trimming cost V 2 bases and J 3 bases, with 6 bases left between them. CDR1 is KGHDR, CDR2 SFDVKD, per germline. The CDR3 loop spans 13 amino acids. The CDR3 is CATSDSGEETQYF. CDR3 nucleotides: TGTGCCACCAGTGATTCAGGGGAAGAGACCCAGTACTTC.

The genes are TRBV19 and TRBJ1-2; TRBD1 agrees at 8 bases. The germline V gene encodes CDR1 LNHDA and CDR2 SQIVND (reference sequence). The V segment lost 3 bases and the J segment 4 bases; nucleotides outside the gene matches: 4. The CDR3 spans 14 residues. The CDR3 sequence is CASSIPGGVYGYTF. In DNA form, the CDR3 reads TGTGCCAGTAGTATCCCAGGGGGCGTCTATGGCTACACCTTC.

This chain uses TRBV7-2 with TRBJ1-5; D not certain. The germline V gene encodes CDR1 SGHTA and CDR2 FQGNSA. V was cut by 1 base and J by 3 bases, with 10 bases left in between. The CDR3 runs 15 residues. Here the CDR3 DNA reads TGTGCCAGCAGCTTAGGACTAACGAACAATCAGCCCCAGCATTTT. Translated, it gives CASSLGLTNNQPQHF.

This sequence joins TRBV9 and TRBJ1-2, with 7 bases matching TRBD1. The V gene's germline CDR1 is SGDLS and CDR2 YYNGEE. V dropped 3 bases and J dropped 6; count of bases not matched to a gene: 14. The CDR3 sequence is 16 residues long. CDR3 region: CASSARAAGGRDGYTF. DNA of the CDR3: TGTGCCAGCAGCGCCCGCGCGGCAGGGGGAAGGGATGGCTACACCTTC. The full variable domain, in which reference TRBV9 and TRBJ1-2 provide the parts outside the CDR3, is DSGVTQTPKHLITATGQRVTLRCSPRSGDLSVYWYQQSLDQGLQFLIQYYNGEERAKGNILERFSAQQFPDLHSELNLSSLELGDSALYFCASSARAAGGRDGYTFGSGTRLTVV.

This clone was observed a single time. Other nucleotide sequences from this sample produce the same CDR3. CDR3 in DNA: TGTGCCAGCAGTCCGCGGGCATTGGGTGAAAAACTGTTTTTT. The encoded protein is CASSPRALGEKLFF. The chain employs TRBV6-5 and TRBJ1-4, with no clear D. Germline CDR1 is MNHEY and CDR2 is SVGAGI. This CDR3 comprises 14 residues. Trimming took 5 bases from V and 7 from J, leaving 14 bases between them.

The chain is built from TRBV6-5 and TRBJ1-6; 9 nucleotides match TRBD1. The germline CDR1 and CDR2 sequences are MNHEY and SVGAGI. The CDR3 length is 15 residues. Germline trimming cut 6 bases from V and 9 bases from J; bases unmatched to any gene: 9. The chain's CDR3 is CASRPQGAIGSPLHF. CDR3 DNA sequence: TGTGCCAGCAGACCACAGGGGGCGATAGGTTCACCCCTCCACTTT.

The chain uses TRBV9 and TRBJ1-6; D remains ambiguous. Per germline, CDR1 SGDLS and CDR2 YYNGEE. The CDR3 is made up of 16 amino acids. The germline V and J ends were trimmed by 0 bases and 0 bases, with 7 bases remaining between them. The CDR3 bases are TGTGCCAGCAGCGTAGGTGTCTCCTCCTATAATTCACCCCTCCACTTT. Amino acid sequence: CASSVGVSSYNSPLHF.

This sequence joins TRBV19 and TRBJ2-1; the match to TRBD1 covers 10 bases. CDR1 is LNHDA, CDR2 SQIVND, per germline (reference sequence). V lost 7 bases and J lost 4; bases outside the gene matches: 4. This CDR3 is built from 14 residues. The CDR3 region is CASMPGQGYNEQFF. The CDR3 DNA sequence: TGTGCCAGTATGCCGGGACAGGGGTACAATGAGCAGTTCTTC. The variable domain in full, with the rest retrieved from reference TRBV19 and TRBJ2-1, is DGGITQSPKYLFRKEGQNVTLSCEQNLNHDAMYWYRQDPGQGLRLIYYSQIVNDFQKGDIAEGYSVSREKKESFPLTVTSAQKNPTAFYLCASMPGQGYNEQFFGPGTRLTVL.

J is TRBJ1-1 and V is TRBV5-1; 9 positions match TRBD1. The junction had 9 bases not matched to a gene; V was cut back by 4 bases and J by 5 bases. This CDR3 region has 15 residues. Germline assignment: CDR1 SGHRS and CDR2 YFSETQ. CDR3 sequence: CASSPQGALGTEAFF. Written as DNA, the CDR3 is TGCGCCAGCAGCCCACAGGGGGCGCTTGGAACTGAAGCTTTCTTT.

This sequence joins TRBV19 and TRBJ1-5, with D unclear. Trimming took off 3 bases at V and 2 bases at J, with 11 bases between the two ends. The CDR3 has 15 residues. The germline V gene has CDR1 LNHDA and CDR2 SQIVND (reference sequence). This CDR3 is CASSIQLLGNQPQHF. The DNA of the CDR3 is TGTGCCAGTAGTATCCAACTCCTGGGCAATCAGCCCCAGCATTTT. Based on the CDR3 plus reference TRBV19 and TRBJ1-5, the full variable domain is DGGITQSPKYLFRKEGQNVTLSCEQNLNHDAMYWYRQDPGQGLRLIYYSQIVNDFQKGDIAEGYSVSREKKESFPLTVTSAQKNPTAFYLCASSIQLLGNQPQHFGDGTRLSIL.

V gene TRBV27 combines with J gene TRBJ2-1, with 7 bases that match TRBD1. V lost 4 bases, J lost 0 bases, and 9 bases stayed unmatched. The CDR3 runs to 17 residues. Germline V gene data show CDR1 as MNHEY and CDR2 as SMNVEV (reference sequence). The DNA of the CDR3 is TGTGCCAGCAGTTCGACAGGGCTTTGGGGCTCCTACAATGAGCAGTTCTTC. Translating it yields CASSSTGLWGSYNEQFF.

V and J are TRBV6-5 and TRBJ2-7; perhaps TRBD1 as D (6 bases). V was clipped by 2 bases and J by 3 bases, with 11 bases between them. CDR3 length equals 14 residues. CDR1 is MNHEY and CDR2 is SVGAGI in the germline V gene. The CDR3 here is CASSYTGQRYEQYF. The CDR3 nucleotides read TGTGCCAGCAGTTACACGGGACAACGCTACGAGCAGTACTTC.

The rearrangement uses TRBV9 and TRBJ1-2, with 9 positions matching TRBD1. The CDR3 contains 15 residues. The trim removed 3 bases at V and 8 bases at J, leaving 11 bases unmatched. The germline gives CDR1 SGDLS, CDR2 YYNGEE. CDR3 in DNA: TGTGCCAGCAGCGAGGCCCCGGGACAGGGTCGGGGCTACACCTTC. This sequence encodes CASSEAPGQGRGYTF. The full variable domain, with the rest looked up from reference TRBV9 and TRBJ1-2, is DSGVTQTPKHLITATGQRVTLRCSPRSGDLSVYWYQQSLDQGLQFLIQYYNGEERAKGNILERFSAQQFPDLHSELNLSSLELGDSALYFCASSEAPGQGRGYTFGSGTRLTVV.

V gene TRBV29-1 combines with J gene TRBJ2-5; 8 bases are a match to TRBD2. The CDR3 is 14 amino acids. Germline trimming cut 6 bases from V and 4 bases from J; bases unmatched to any gene: 10. Germline CDR1 is SQVTM and CDR2 is ANQGSEA. CDR3 in DNA: TGCAGCGTCGAAAAGCGGGAGCAGGGAGAGACCCAGTACTTC. As protein: CSVEKREQGETQYF.

This rearrangement joins TRBV2 to TRBJ1-2, with D maybe TRBD1 (5 bases). V lost 6 bases, J lost 13 bases, and 18 bases lay in between. The CDR3 is made up of 12 amino acids. CDR1 is SNHLY and CDR2 is FYNNEI in the germline V gene. The CDR3: CASRYFQGSSTF. As DNA, the CDR3 is TGTGCCAGCAGATACTTCCAGGGTTCTAGCACCTTC.

V gene TRBV7-9 combines with J gene TRBJ2-1; the match to TRBD2 covers 15 bases. Per germline, CDR1 SEHNR and CDR2 FQNEAQ (reference sequence). CDR3 length: 18 residues. Losses at the gene ends were 6 bases for V and 0 bases for J; bases not matched to a gene: 6. The DNA of the CDR3 is TGTGCCAGCAGAGGACTAGCGGGAGGGACAAGCTCCTACAATGAGCAGTTCTTC. Translating gives CASRGLAGGTSSYNEQFF.

V usage is TRBV2 and J usage is TRBJ1-1; D unresolved. CDR3 length: 13 residues. V lost 5 bases and J 0 bases, leaving 7 bases between the germline ends. From germline, CDR1 is SNHLY and CDR2 FYNNEI. The CDR3 bases are TGTGCCAGCAGTCTTCGTTTGAACACTGAAGCTTTCTTT. Amino acids: CASSLRLNTEAFF.

In regard to this clone: The same CDR3 arises from other DNA sequences in this sample as well. The chain carries TRBV28 and TRBJ2-1; 9 bases line up with TRBD1. The V segment lost 6 bases and the J segment 5 bases; nucleotides outside the gene matches: 5. In germline, CDR1 is MDHEN, CDR2 SYDVKM. This CDR3 is 14 amino acids long. Written as DNA, the CDR3 is TGTGCCAGCAGGCCGGGACAGGGCCACAATGAGCAGTTCTTC. This encodes CASRPGQGHNEQFF.

CDR3 coding DNA: TGTGCCAGCAGCCCAATTGGGGGGAGCTCCTACGAGCAGTACTTC. Its translation: CASSPIGGSSYEQYF. This chain joins TRBV6-5 and TRBJ2-7; tentatively, D is TRBD2 (6 bases). V was shortened by 6 bases and J by 0 bases, with 15 bases between the two germline ends. CDR3 length: 15 amino acids. Germline CDR1 MNHEY, CDR2 SVGAGI.

The chain combines TRBV7-6 with TRBJ2-5; the match to TRBD2 covers 9 bases. The CDR3 spans 16 residues. Trimming cost V 1 base and J 4 bases; bases outside gene matches: 7. From germline, CDR1 is SGHVS and CDR2 FNYEAQ. CDR3 loop: CASSLGGLAGLETQYF. As DNA, the CDR3 is TGTGCCAGCAGCTTAGGGGGGCTAGCGGGATTAGAGACCCAGTACTTC.

The chain employs TRBV7-9 and TRBJ1-2; D remains ambiguous. The CDR3 extends over 12 amino acids. Trimming left V 4 bases short and J 5 bases short, with 8 bases between. In germline, CDR1 is SEHNR, CDR2 FQNEAQ (reference sequence). The DNA of the CDR3 is TGTGCCAGCAGCTCCGGTTTTTATGGCTACACCTTC. This encodes CASSSGFYGYTF.

V usage is TRBV5-4 and J usage is TRBJ2-5; D not resolved. CDR1 and CDR2 (germline): SGHNT, YYREEE (reference sequence). Trimming took 4 bases from V and 5 from J, leaving 12 bases between them. The CDR3 has 13 residues. The CDR3, as DNA: TGTGCCAGCAGCCTCCGCGATGTGGAGACCCAGTACTTC. Protein product: CASSLRDVETQYF.

The V and J genes are TRBV30 and TRBJ2-5; 11 positions match TRBD1. The CDR3 covers 15 residues. Germline V gene sequence: CDR1 GTSNPN, CDR2 SVGIG (reference sequence). Trimming took 3 bases from V and 9 from J; bases not matched to a gene: 12. The DNA of the CDR3 is TGTGCCTGGAGGATAGGACAGGGGGCGGAAGGGGCCCAGTACTTC. Translated, it gives CAWRIGQGAEGAQYF.

The V gene is TRBV7-6, the J gene TRBJ1-6; 10 positions agree with TRBD1. From germline, CDR1 is SGHVS and CDR2 FNYEAQ. V gave up 0 bases and J gave up 10 bases; unmatched junction bases: 3. The CDR3 covers 15 residues. As DNA, the CDR3 is TGTGCCAGCAGCTTAGCGCTGGGACAGGGGTCACCCCTCCACTTT. The encoded protein is CASSLALGQGSPLHF.